The clone carrying this T cell receptor beta chain was seen many times. Its matching antigen is unknown. Germline CDR1 reads DFQATT; CDR2 reads SNEGSKA (reference sequence). This CDR3 has 12 residues. The germline V and J ends were trimmed by 4 bases and 5 bases, with 11 bases remaining between them. This sample was taken from a study of CD8+CD57+ T cells in acquired aplastic anemia. Study-level information: Sorted CD4+ and CD8+ cells yielded DNA averaging around 3.5 ug. General study results and limits: The number of CD8+ CDR3 sequences shared by patients and controls was approximately 31. Significance was not reached for CD8+ Simpson's diversity between patients and controls.

Profiling of TCR beta VDJ combinations and CDR3 sequences used genomic DNA as template. A single record per CDR3 protein comes from TCRdb applying MiXCR to the reads. Found here are around 250,000 distinct CDR3 sequences, around 60% of them singletons; the top ten hold 6.5% to 10%. The sequenced sample was sorted CD4+, CD8+, or CD8+CD57+ T cells (not recorded which) from PBMCs. J is TRBJ2-5 and V is TRBV20-1; possibly TRBD2 for D (5 bases). The TCR was taken from a human donor with severe aplastic anemia or a healthy control (not recorded which). CDR3 sequence: CSAKTPGETQYF. CDR3 nucleotide sequence: TGCAGTGCTAAGACCCCGGGGGAGACCCAGTACTTC.